This T cell receptor beta chain comes out of a study of CD8+CD57+ T cells in acquired aplastic anemia. Overall study findings and caveats: In common between the patients and the controls were approximately 28 CD8+ CDR3 sequences.

A note on this clonotype: Its antigen is as yet unknown.

CD8+CD57+ cell expansion had been shown by flow cytometry in patients chosen for sequencing. Genomic DNA acted as the template from which TCR beta VDJ combination and CDR3 sequence profiling were carried out. Each CDR3 protein is one row after TCRdb ran MiXCR on the reads. The sample has 250,000 to 350,000 distinct CDR3 sequences; under 60% are singletons. Sequencing was done on a sample of sorted CD4+, CD8+, or CD8+CD57+ T cells (not recorded which) from PBMCs. This receptor was taken from a human donor with aplastic anemia.

CDR3 nucleotide sequence: TGCGCCAGCAGTGAGTCAGCAGGGGTCGGGGAGCTGTTTTTT. The encoded protein is CASSESAGVGELFF. The chain has TRBV10-2 and TRBJ2-2; D might be TRBD1 (6 bases). From germline, CDR1 is WSHSY and CDR2 SAAADI. The CDR3 has 14 residues. With 0 bases removed from V and 7 bases from J, the gap between germline ends came to 9 bases.